The T cell receptor beta chain under discussion was sequenced for a study of cytomegalovirus exposure and HLA in healthy donors. Broader study findings: Across all donors, roughly uniform sequencing depth was an assumption of the presence/absence analyses. Apart from CMV serostatus, no immune exposure information was available.

In the PCR, 60 Vbeta and 13 Jbeta primers were used. Method: immunoSEQ multiplex PCR; TCRdb's copy keeps in-frame clones and lacks some. The repertoire has more than 70,000 clones, around four fifths of them found once; the top ten carry roughly 2%. Regarding this clone: No antigen is known for it.

The V and J ends lost 0 bases and 2 bases respectively, with 10 bases between them. This CDR3 has 15 amino acids. Looked up from germline, CDR1 is ENHRY and CDR2 is SYGVKD. Donors sampled were nominally healthy, though unrecorded immune exposures were likely. The TCR was taken from a boy younger than 18 in good health and CMV-seronegative. This chain connects TRBV10-3 to TRBJ1-2; D call uncertain. The sequencing input was PBMCs. In nucleotides, the CDR3 is TGTGCCATCAGTGAGTCTCCAGATTCAAACTATGGCTACACCTTC. This gives the protein CAISESPDSNYGYTF.